The rows below give T cell receptor beta chains drawn from one sample of a study of T cells in Graves' hyperthyroidism and ophthalmopathy. TCRdb used MiXCR to reprocess the multiplex PCR reads, holding one entry per CDR3 protein. The sample shows around 250,000 distinct CDR3 sequences, roughly 15% of them seen only once. Sequencing was performed on blood. These receptors were taken from a woman aged 35 to 49 with Graves' hyperthyroidism that later progressed to Graves' ophthalmopathy. The CDR3 runs from the conserved cysteine through the conserved F or W. D genes are given only for firm matches. Some rows have no size entry. The others give once, few or many, or a class for an expanded clone.

J | D | V | size | CDR3 | DNA
TRBJ2-5 | TRBD2 | TRBV3-1 | many | CASSRARYPGTSGRGETQYF | TGTGCCAGCAGCCGCGCACGCTACCCCGGGACTAGCGGGAGAGGGGAGACCCAGTACTTC
TRBJ2-1 | TRBD2 | TRBV12-3/TRBV12-4 | many | CASYMAGGPDNEQFF | TGTGCCAGCTATATGGCGGGAGGGCCGGACAATGAGCAGTTCTTC
TRBJ2-7 | - | TRBV28 | many | CASSLASGPHYEQYF | TGTGCCAGCAGCTTAGCATCCGGTCCCCACTACGAGCAGTACTTC
TRBJ1-5 | - | TRBV28 | many | CASSLGGVYSNQPQHF | TGTGCCAGCAGTTTAGGTGGAGTATATAGCAATCAGCCCCAGCATTTT
TRBJ2-3 | - | TRBV7-2 | many | CASSSRFTRRYTDTQYF | TGTGCCAGCAGCTCCCGTTTTACGAGGCGGTACACAGATACGCAGTATTTT
TRBJ1-6 | - | TRBV12-3/TRBV12-4 | many | CASSLAGRGNSPLHF | TGTGCCAGCAGTTTGGCGGGACGAGGTAATTCACCCCTCCACTTT
TRBJ2-1 | - | TRBV2 | many | CASSWRLHYNEQFF | TGTGCCAGCAGCTGGAGACTCCACTACAATGAGCAGTTCTTC
TRBJ2-1 | TRBD2 | TRBV28 | many | CASSLWGGRAYEQFF | TGTGCCAGCAGTTTATGGGGCGGGAGGGCGTATGAGCAGTTCTTC
TRBJ1-5 | - | TRBV7-2 | few | CASSLGPGLNQPQHF | TGTGCCAGCAGCTTGGGGCCGGGGCTCAATCAGCCCCAGCATTTT
TRBJ2-1 | TRBD2 | TRBV9 | - | CASSDHISGTNGQFF | TGTGCCAGCAGCGACCATATCTCCGGGACTAATGGGCAGTTCTTC
TRBJ2-5 | TRBD2 | TRBV20-1 | many | CSARDRSGLARGETQYF | TGCAGTGCTAGAGACCGGTCGGGACTAGCGAGAGGGGAGACCCAGTACTTC
TRBJ2-1 | TRBD1 | TRBV10-3 | many | CALLDSDRGPEQFF | TGTGCCCTACTCGATTCCGACAGGGGACCTGAGCAGTTCTTC
TRBJ2-5 | - | TRBV13 | - | CASSLAGGRTQETQYF | TGTGCCAGCAGCTTGGCCGGAGGACGGACCCAAGAGACCCAGTACTTC
TRBJ2-2 | - | TRBV10-3 | many | CAINTGIGELFF | TGTGCCATCAACACAGGGATCGGGGAGCTGTTTTTT
TRBJ1-1 | - | TRBV28 | many | CASRTGSREFGAEAFF | TGTGCCAGCAGGACTGGGTCTAGGGAGTTCGGGGCTGAAGCTTTCTTT
TRBJ2-3 | - | TRBV2 | - | CASSGPPSSHSRDTQYF | TGTGCCAGCAGTGGGCCTCCCAGCAGCCACAGTAGGGATACGCAGTATTTT
TRBJ1-3 | - | TRBV2 | many | CASSAEGRSGNTIYF | TGTGCCAGCAGTGCGGAGGGGAGGTCTGGAAACACCATATATTTT
TRBJ2-1 | TRBD1 | TRBV5-1 | many | CASSLDLRDRLYNEQFF | TGCGCCAGCAGCTTGGATCTCCGGGACAGACTATACAATGAGCAGTTCTTC
TRBJ2-2 | - | TRBV4-1 | many | CASSQDLATRTNTGELFF | TGCGCCAGCAGCCAAGATTTGGCGACTAGGACGAACACCGGGGAGCTGTTTTTT
TRBJ2-7 | - | TRBV11-2 | many | CASSLARTLSAYEQYF | TGTGCCAGCAGCTTAGCCAGGACGTTGAGCGCCTACGAGCAGTACTTC
TRBJ1-1 | - | TRBV7-3 | many | CASSPNRGTEEAFF | TGTGCCAGCAGCCCAAACCGGGGAACGGAAGAAGCTTTCTTT
TRBJ1-1 | - | TRBV2 | many | CASFYRAMNTEAFF | TGTGCCAGCTTTTACAGGGCGATGAACACTGAAGCTTTCTTT
TRBJ1-1 | - | TRBV20-1 | - | CSAGRDADTEAFF | TGCAGTGCGGGCAGGGATGCGGACACTGAAGCTTTCTTT
TRBJ1-1 | - | TRBV2 | many | CASSEGGRVGTEAFF | TGTGCCAGCAGTGAAGGGGGCAGGGTGGGCACTGAAGCTTTCTTT
TRBJ2-1 | - | TRBV7-2 | many | CASSLIFSSYNEQFF | TGTGCCAGCAGCCTGATTTTCAGCTCCTACAATGAGCAGTTCTTC
TRBJ2-7 | TRBD2 | TRBV9 | many | CASSAGLAWDEQYF | TGTGCCAGCAGCGCAGGACTAGCGTGGGACGAGCAGTACTTC
TRBJ1-3 | - | TRBV11-2 | many | CASSDERSRGNTIYF | TGTGCCAGCAGCGACGAACGAAGTAGGGGAAACACCATATATTTT
TRBJ2-1 | - | TRBV27 | many | CASSLSRGNEQFF | TGTGCCAGCAGTTTATCGAGAGGGAATGAGCAGTTCTTC
TRBJ2-2 | - | TRBV2 | many | CASHEFYAGELFF | TGTGCCAGCCATGAGTTCTACGCCGGGGAGCTGTTTTTT
TRBJ1-6 | - | TRBV28 | many | CASSYPAGVASPLHF | TGTGCCAGCAGTTACCCGGCAGGGGTAGCTTCACCCCTCCACTTT
TRBJ2-7 | - | TRBV20-1 | many | CSADPGFDEQYF | TGCAGTGCTGACCCAGGGTTTGACGAGCAGTACTTC
TRBJ2-4 | TRBD2 | TRBV27 | many | CASSLAGELAKNIQYF | TGTGCCAGCAGTCTAGCGGGAGAACTAGCCAAAAACATTCAGTACTTC
TRBJ1-3 | TRBD1 | TRBV5-1 | - | CASSLAPGQGISGNTIYF | TGCGCCAGCAGCTTAGCCCCGGGACAGGGCATCTCTGGAAACACCATATATTTT
TRBJ1-2 | TRBD1 | TRBV5-1 | few | CASSLGTGGLNYGYTF | TGCGCCAGCAGCTTGGGGACAGGCGGTCTTAACTATGGCTACACCTTC
TRBJ1-1 | - | TRBV25-1 | many | CASSGAGVLNTEAFF | TGTGCCAGCAGTGGCGCCGGGGTATTGAACACTGAAGCTTTCTTT
TRBJ1-1 | TRBD1 | TRBV20-1 | many | CRPSSQQGAPTEAFF | TGCAGACCAAGCTCACAACAGGGGGCGCCTACTGAAGCTTTCTTT
TRBJ2-1 | TRBD2 | TRBV27 | many | CASSLSDPGSGRILNEQFF | TGTGCCAGCAGTTTATCGGACCCCGGGAGCGGGAGGATTCTCAATGAGCAGTTCTTC